The clone carrying this T cell receptor beta chain turned up a few times. The data were obtained in a study of OX40 agonist ivuxolimab in advanced cancers. This table comes from immunoSEQ multiplex PCR, and its TCRdb copy is limited to in-frame clones, with some not included. The sample consists of about 51,000 clones, around 77% of them appearing once. The V end was cut by 5 bases, the J end by 0 bases, with 11 bases between. The germline CDR1 and CDR2 sequences are LNHDA and SQIVND (reference sequence). CDR3 length: 15 amino acids. Sequencing used CD4+ or CD8+ T cells sorted from blood, obtained in a trial of the OX40 agonist ivuxolimab. This sequence joins TRBV19 and TRBJ2-1; TRBD2 is a possible D gene (5 bases). The sequence was collected from an adult with an advanced solid tumor such as melanoma, head and neck, liver or kidney cancer. The CDR3 sequence is CASSPEDYSYNEQFF. CDR3 nucleotide sequence: TGTGCCAGTAGTCCGGAAGACTACTCCTACAATGAGCAGTTCTTC. The variable domain in full, with the rest retrieved from reference TRBV19 and TRBJ2-1, is DGGITQSPKYLFRKEGQNVTLSCEQNLNHDAMYWYRQDPGQGLRLIYYSQIVNDFQKGDIAEGYSVSREKKESFPLTVTSAQKNPTAFYLCASSPEDYSYNEQFFGPGTRLTVL.